The clone carrying this TCR beta chain was counted a few times. The antigen is unknown. The PCR was carried out with 60 Vbeta primers and 13 Jbeta primers. In the original processing: The authors later counted approximately 80 million unique TCR beta chains, approximately 12 million of them shared. Using immunoSEQ multiplex PCR, the repertoire was profiled, and TCRdb retains in-frame clones only, with some absent. Clone size and the V and J calls come from that table; the DNA yielded D and trimming. The table includes 120,000 or so clones, over 65% detected once. The record originates from a study of cytomegalovirus exposure and HLA in healthy donors. General observations from the study: When analyzed later, a missense DCLRE1C variant was found to be linked to TCR beta V- and J-gene trimming. Analysis performed later found about 17,000 TCR beta sequences associated with HLA alleles at 0.05 false discovery rate.

This CDR3 has 15 residues. The ends were cut back, 0 bases at V and 1 base at J, with 9 bases in the middle. Germline V gives CDR1 SGHDN, CDR2 FVKESK. The specimen sequenced was PBMCs. J is TRBJ1-1 and V is TRBV14; D is perhaps TRBD1 (6 bases). This TCR derives from a man younger than 40 in good health and CMV-seronegative. The DNA for the CDR3 is TGTGCCAGCAGCCAAGATGGGGGCTGGAACACTGAAGCTTTCTTT. Protein: CASSQDGGWNTEAFF.